This is a list of T cell receptor beta chains from one sample in a study of blood T cell repertoires in COVID-19. Clones were read by immunoSEQ multiplex PCR, and TCRdb kept only the in-frame ones, dropping some. Of fewer than 200,000 clones detected, 84% appear once; the ten largest clones hold about 16%. Sequencing was carried out using PBMCs or T cells enriched from blood (not recorded which). These receptors were taken from a man aged 45-65 years who had recovered from COVID-19. CDR3s include the opening cysteine and the closing phenylalanine or tryptophan. A D gene is named only where the DNA matches it firmly. Rows may omit the clone size; those that give it use once, few, many or a size class.

>TRBJ2-5|-|-|TRBV6-6
CASSYAMFRGSETQYF
TGTGCCAGCAGTTACGCCATGTTTCGGGGTAGCGAGACCCAGTACTTC
>TRBJ2-5|TRBD2|-|TRBV6-5
CASRGSTGRVETQYF
TGTGCCAGCCGAGGGTCGACGGGGAGGGTCGAGACCCAGTACTTC
>TRBJ1-1|-|-|TRBV9
CASSVLPMNTEAFF
TGTGCCAGCAGCGTACTACCGATGAACACTGAAGCTTTCTTT
>TRBJ2-4|TRBD1|-|TRBV6-5
CASSFRDRGEKNIQYF
TGTGCCAGCAGTTTCAGAGACAGGGGAGAAAAAAACATTCAGTACTTC
>TRBJ1-4|-|-|TRBV3-1/TRBV3-2
CATAKAGGEKLFF
TGTGCCACCGCCAAGGCCGGCGGAGAAAAACTGTTTTTT
>TRBJ2-5|-|once|TRBV27
CASSWGGGETQYF
TGTGCCAGCAGTTGGGGAGGTGGAGAGACCCAGTACTTC
>TRBJ1-2|-|-|TRBV7-2
CASSLLSYGYTF
TGTGCCAGCAGCTTACTCAGCTATGGCTACACCTTC
>TRBJ2-7|-|-|TRBV30
CAWSGQVGEQYF
TGTGCCTGGAGTGGACAGGTAGGCGAGCAGTACTTC
>TRBJ2-2|-|-|TRBV6-2/TRBV6-3
CASSWGHTGELFF
TGTGCCAGCAGTTGGGGGCACACCGGGGAGCTGTTTTTT
>TRBJ2-5|TRBD1|-|TRBV5-4
CASSLGQGRSQETQYF
TGTGCCAGCAGCTTGGGACAGGGGAGATCTCAAGAGACCCAGTACTTC
>TRBJ1-2|-|-|TRBV6-1
CASSGAMGRGYGYTF
TGTGCCAGCAGTGGAGCTATGGGTAGGGGCTATGGCTACACCTTC
>TRBJ2-5|-|-|TRBV18
CASSTAHKETQYF
TGTGCCAGCTCAACAGCCCATAAAGAGACCCAGTACTTC
>TRBJ1-5|-|-|TRBV19
CASSPTRVNQPQHF
TGTGCCAGTAGTCCAACCCGGGTGAATCAGCCCCAGCATTTT
>TRBJ2-5|-|few|TRBV30
CAWSVQGPETQYF
TGTGCCTGGAGTGTGCAGGGGCCAGAGACCCAGTACTTC
>TRBJ2-1|-|-|TRBV19
CASSASPGLYNEQFF
TGTGCCAGTAGTGCCTCCCCTGGGCTCTACAATGAGCAGTTCTTC
>TRBJ1-2|-|few|TRBV5-1
CASSLETNRGGGYTF
TGCGCCAGCAGCTTAGAAACCAACCGAGGAGGGGGCTACACCTTC
>TRBJ2-5|TRBD2|-|TRBV7-2
CASSPGYSGSSYETQYF
TGTGCCAGCAGCCCTGGGTATAGCGGGTCGTCTTATGAGACCCAGTACTTC
>TRBJ2-7|-|-|TRBV19
CASSIGIGDIAYEQYF
TGTGCCAGTAGTATAGGTATTGGGGACATAGCCTACGAGCAGTACTTC
>TRBJ2-7|-|-|TRBV30
CAWSLGTYEQYF
TGTGCCTGGAGTCTGGGGACTTACGAGCAGTACTTC
>TRBJ1-5|-|-|TRBV28
CASSSGGSGNQPQHF
TGTGCCAGCAGTTCGGGGGGATCGGGCAATCAGCCCCAGCATTTT
>TRBJ1-4|TRBD1|-|TRBV19
CASVNRGRDEKLFF
TGTGCCAGTGTCAACAGGGGGCGTGATGAAAAACTGTTTTTT
>TRBJ2-1|-|-|TRBV2
CASSEEDNEQFF
TGTGCCAGCAGTGAGGAGGACAATGAGCAGTTCTTC
>TRBJ1-1|TRBD1|few|TRBV30
CAWSMTGGTEAFF
TGTGCCTGGAGTATGACAGGGGGCACTGAAGCTTTCTTT
>TRBJ2-3|-|-|TRBV11-2
CASSPQLLASTDTQYF
TGTGCCAGCAGCCCTCAACTTCTTGCTAGCACAGATACGCAGTATTTT
>TRBJ1-1|-|-|TRBV6-1
CASSEDRVRSTEAFF
TGTGCCAGCAGTGAAGACAGGGTGCGTAGCACTGAAGCTTTCTTT
>TRBJ2-7|-|-|TRBV5-5
CASSLVEGRSYEQYF
TGTGCCAGCAGCTTGGTTGAGGGTCGCTCCTACGAGCAGTACTTC
>TRBJ1-2|-|-|TRBV5-1
CASSLFEDYGYTF
TGCGCCAGCAGCTTGTTTGAGGACTATGGCTACACCTTC
>TRBJ1-1|TRBD1|-|TRBV5-1
CASSLGPGQGNTEAFF
TGCGCCAGCAGCTTGGGGCCGGGACAGGGTAACACTGAAGCTTTCTTT
>TRBJ2-5|TRBD1|few|TRBV9
CASSPRQGAEETQYF
TGTGCCAGCAGCCCGAGGCAGGGGGCAGAGGAGACCCAGTACTTC
>TRBJ1-1|-|once|TRBV5-1
CASSSGQQNTEAFF
TGCGCCAGCAGCTCTGGACAGCAGAACACTGAAGCTTTCTTT
>TRBJ1-1|-|-|TRBV21-1
CASSTDTKDMNTEAFF
TGTGCCAGCAGCACTGACACCAAAGACATGAACACTGAAGCTTTCTTT
>TRBJ1-1|-|-|TRBV11-2
CASSFGQQNTEAFF
TGTGCCAGCAGCTTCGGACAGCAAAACACTGAAGCTTTCTTT
>TRBJ1-1|-|-|TRBV7-9
CASSTTWNTEAFF
TGTGCCAGCAGCACGACTTGGAACACTGAAGCTTTCTTT
>TRBJ1-1|TRBD1|-|TRBV19
CASSIGQGQGRAEAFF
TGTGCCAGTAGTATTGGCCAGGGACAGGGTAGGGCTGAAGCTTTCTTT
>TRBJ1-5|-|-|TRBV7-8
CASSLAARAGQPQHF
TGTGCCAGCAGCTTGGCAGCTCGGGCGGGGCAGCCCCAGCATTTT
>TRBJ2-1|-|few|TRBV19
CASRGTYNEQFF
TGTGCCAGCCGAGGGACCTACAATGAGCAGTTCTTC
>TRBJ1-2|-|-|TRBV3-1/TRBV3-2
CASSQVQGLNYGYTF
TGTGCCAGCAGCCAAGTACAGGGTTTGAACTATGGCTACACCTTC
>TRBJ1-1|TRBD1|-|TRBV6-6
CASRPGGNTEAFF
TGTGCCAGCAGACCAGGGGGAAACACTGAAGCTTTCTTT
>TRBJ1-6|-|-|TRBV14
CASSQPGLLNSPLHF
TGTGCCAGCAGCCAACCGGGATTGCTTAATTCACCCCTCCACTTT
>TRBJ2-3|-|-|TRBV7-9
CASSFGQDTQYF
TGTGCCAGCAGCTTCGGACAGGATACGCAGTATTTT
>TRBJ2-7|-|-|TRBV10-3
CAISELKGTPYEQYF
TGTGCCATCAGTGAATTGAAAGGGACTCCATATGAGCAGTACTTC
>TRBJ2-1|-|-|TRBV27
CASSFQGQGQFF
TGTGCCAGCAGTTTCCAGGGCCAGGGGCAGTTCTTC
>TRBJ1-2|TRBD1|-|TRBV27
CASSSYIDRGRTGYTF
TGTGCCAGCAGTTCTTACATCGACAGGGGGCGGACTGGCTACACCTTC
>TRBJ1-2|-|-|TRBV5-1
CASSLGIASYGYTF
TGCGCCAGCAGCTTGGGGATAGCAAGTTATGGCTACACCTTC
>TRBJ1-4|TRBD1|-|TRBV5-5
CASSPRPGQGLTGLFF
TGTGCCAGCAGCCCGCGTCCGGGACAGGGTCTGACGGGACTGTTTTTT
>TRBJ1-1|-|-|TRBV5-6
CASSRASGRAEAFF
TGTGCCAGCAGCCGCGCGTCGGGAAGGGCTGAAGCTTTCTTT
>TRBJ1-2|-|-|TRBV29-1
CSVDRGLSMNYGYTF
TGCAGCGTTGATCGGGGACTCTCAATGAACTATGGCTACACCTTC
>TRBJ1-6|TRBD1|-|TRBV3-1/TRBV3-2
CASSQNPDREGTPLHF
TGTGCCAGCAGCCAAAACCCGGACAGGGAGGGTACACCCCTCCACTTT
>TRBJ2-5|TRBD1|once|TRBV18
CASSPDRIGETQYF
TGTGCCAGCTCACCGGACAGGATCGGGGAGACCCAGTACTTC
>TRBJ1-5|-|few|TRBV5-5
CASTTVARVSNQPQHF
TGTGCCAGCACCACAGTCGCCAGAGTGAGCAATCAGCCCCAGCATTTT
>TRBJ1-1|TRBD1|-|TRBV15
CATSFQQGAVTEAFF
TGTGCCACCAGCTTTCAACAGGGGGCGGTCACTGAAGCTTTCTTT
>TRBJ2-3|TRBD2|-|TRBV19
CASRLSGGAGTDTQYF
TGTGCCAGTAGACTTAGCGGGGGGGCAGGCACAGATACGCAGTATTTT
>TRBJ2-7|TRBD2|-|TRBV27
CASSLMGGSYEQYF
TGTGCCAGCAGTTTGATGGGGGGGTCTTACGAGCAGTACTTC
>TRBJ1-1|-|-|TRBV28
CASSLYREEAFF
TGTGCCAGCAGTTTATACAGGGAAGAAGCTTTCTTT
>TRBJ1-2|TRBD1|-|TRBV30
CAFSRQGYGYTF
TGTGCCTTTTCCCGACAGGGGTATGGCTACACCTTC
>TRBJ1-3|-|few|TRBV25-1
CASRETSRVGRNTIYF
TGTGCCAGCAGGGAAACTTCCAGGGTTGGAAGAAACACCATATATTTT
>TRBJ2-7|TRBD1|-|TRBV5-1
CASSGGRDRSNEQYF
TGCGCCAGCAGCGGCGGAAGGGACAGGAGCAACGAGCAGTACTTC
>TRBJ1-2|-|-|TRBV12-3/TRBV12-4
CANRRGHRGYTF
TGTGCCAACAGACGGGGTCATAGGGGCTACACCTTC
>TRBJ2-1|TRBD1|-|TRBV7-7
CASSRLTGTGDINEQFF
TGTGCTAGCAGCCGATTAACAGGGACAGGGGATATCAATGAGCAGTTCTTC
>TRBJ1-5|-|-|TRBV11-2
CASSLNLGQPQHF
TGTGCCAGCAGCTTAAATCTCGGTCAGCCCCAGCATTTT